A selection of T cell receptor beta chains follows, all from one sample in a study of cytomegalovirus exposure and HLA in healthy donors. Assay: immunoSEQ multiplex PCR; the TCRdb copy retains only in-frame clones and omits some. The sample records about 120,000 clones, around 66% being singletons. The material sequenced was PBMCs. These receptors all stem from a woman in her thirties or forties in good health and CMV-seropositive. Both conserved end residues are part of each CDR3. The order of the fields is V gene, J gene, clone size, D gene, CDR3 protein, CDR3 DNA. A D gene is named only where the DNA matches it firmly. Size is omitted from some rows. Given values are once, few, many or a class for expanded clones.

v_call: TRBV7-9; j_call: TRBJ1-2; clone_size: NA; d_call: NA; cdr3_aa: CASSSGGVGHYTF; cdr3_nt: TGTGCCAGCAGCTCCGGGGGGGTAGGGCACTACACCTTC
v_call: TRBV11-2; j_call: TRBJ2-5; clone_size: NA; d_call: NA; cdr3_aa: CASSPGHKETQYF; cdr3_nt: TGTGCCAGCAGCCCGGGACATAAAGAGACCCAGTACTTC
v_call: TRBV5-1; j_call: TRBJ2-7; clone_size: NA; d_call: TRBD1; cdr3_aa: CASSVQDRAEQYF; cdr3_nt: TGCGCCAGCAGCGTGCAGGACAGGGCTGAGCAGTACTTC
v_call: TRBV9; j_call: TRBJ2-3; clone_size: NA; d_call: TRBD1; cdr3_aa: CASSVTGTGVTDTQYF; cdr3_nt: TGTGCCAGCAGCGTAACTGGGACAGGGGTAACAGATACGCAGTATTTT
v_call: TRBV29-1; j_call: TRBJ1-2; clone_size: NA; d_call: NA; cdr3_aa: CSVGGLNGYTF; cdr3_nt: TGCAGCGTTGGGGGACTAAATGGCTACACCTTC
v_call: TRBV29-1; j_call: TRBJ2-7; clone_size: NA; d_call: NA; cdr3_aa: CSVAFGASSSYEQYF; cdr3_nt: TGCAGCGTTGCGTTCGGAGCGTCGAGCTCCTACGAGCAGTACTTC
v_call: TRBV28; j_call: TRBJ2-7; clone_size: NA; d_call: NA; cdr3_aa: CASSTYSPSYEQYF; cdr3_nt: TGTGCCAGCAGTACCTACTCACCCTCCTACGAGCAGTACTTC
v_call: TRBV6-1; j_call: TRBJ2-2; clone_size: few; d_call: TRBD2; cdr3_aa: CASSELAGSPGELFF; cdr3_nt: TGTGCCAGCAGTGAATTAGCGGGGTCCCCCGGGGAGCTGTTTTTT
v_call: TRBV28; j_call: TRBJ2-1; clone_size: NA; d_call: NA; cdr3_aa: CASSPGYNEQFF; cdr3_nt: TGTGCCAGCAGCCCCGGCTACAATGAGCAGTTCTTC
v_call: TRBV9; j_call: TRBJ1-1; clone_size: NA; d_call: TRBD1; cdr3_aa: CASSPLGTDRTEAFF; cdr3_nt: TGTGCCAGCAGCCCTCTCGGGACAGACCGCACTGAAGCTTTCTTT
v_call: TRBV7-6; j_call: TRBJ1-6; clone_size: NA; d_call: NA; cdr3_aa: CASSQSHRELNSPLHF; cdr3_nt: TGTGCCAGCAGCCAATCCCACAGGGAGTTGAATTCACCCCTCCACTTT
v_call: TRBV27; j_call: TRBJ1-6; clone_size: NA; d_call: NA; cdr3_aa: CASSLRERPESPLHF; cdr3_nt: TGTGCCAGCAGTCTGCGGGAACGACCAGAATCACCCCTCCACTTT
v_call: TRBV9; j_call: TRBJ1-4; clone_size: NA; d_call: NA; cdr3_aa: CASSQDSRNEKLFF; cdr3_nt: TGTGCCAGCAGCCAGGACAGCAGAAATGAAAAACTGTTTTTT
v_call: TRBV11-3; j_call: TRBJ1-4; clone_size: NA; d_call: NA; cdr3_aa: CASSLGVGVGDDEKLFF; cdr3_nt: TGTGCCAGCAGCTTAGGGGTCGGGGTCGGGGATGATGAAAAACTGTTTTTT
v_call: TRBV9; j_call: TRBJ2-5; clone_size: NA; d_call: NA; cdr3_aa: CASSVATSAETQYF; cdr3_nt: TGTGCCAGCAGCGTAGCTACAAGCGCCGAGACCCAGTACTTC
v_call: TRBV7-8; j_call: TRBJ1-1; clone_size: NA; d_call: TRBD1; cdr3_aa: CASSLPGQVAGEAFF; cdr3_nt: TGTGCCAGCAGCTTACCCGGACAGGTTGCTGGAGAAGCTTTCTTT
v_call: TRBV5-1; j_call: TRBJ1-2; clone_size: NA; d_call: TRBD1; cdr3_aa: CASIRAPGQSYGYTF; cdr3_nt: TGCGCCAGCATTAGGGCCCCGGGACAGTCCTATGGCTACACCTTC
v_call: TRBV18; j_call: TRBJ1-4; clone_size: few; d_call: NA; cdr3_aa: CANLRRATNEKLFF; cdr3_nt: TGTGCCAACCTTAGACGGGCAACTAATGAAAAACTGTTTTTT
v_call: TRBV6-6; j_call: TRBJ2-1; clone_size: NA; d_call: TRBD2; cdr3_aa: CASSPGATSSVQFF; cdr3_nt: TGTGCCAGCAGCCCCGGGGCGACTAGCTCGGTGCAGTTCTTC
v_call: TRBV13; j_call: TRBJ2-5; clone_size: once; d_call: TRBD2; cdr3_aa: CASSTSGGGQETQYF; cdr3_nt: TGTGCCAGCAGCACCAGCGGGGGGGGACAAGAGACCCAGTACTTC
v_call: TRBV2; j_call: TRBJ2-3; clone_size: NA; d_call: NA; cdr3_aa: CASSAQRPSTDTQYF; cdr3_nt: TGTGCCAGCAGTGCGCAGCGGCCTAGCACAGATACGCAGTATTTT
v_call: TRBV6-5; j_call: TRBJ1-2; clone_size: NA; d_call: NA; cdr3_aa: CASSYSLGSYGYTF; cdr3_nt: TGTGCCAGCAGTTACTCGCTCGGGTCCTATGGCTACACCTTC
v_call: TRBV6-5; j_call: TRBJ2-5; clone_size: NA; d_call: TRBD1; cdr3_aa: CASSYETGGLRETQYF; cdr3_nt: TGTGCCAGCAGTTACGAGACAGGGGGCCTCCGAGAGACCCAGTACTTC
v_call: TRBV28; j_call: TRBJ1-6; clone_size: NA; d_call: NA; cdr3_aa: CASSLGRASAPLHF; cdr3_nt: TGTGCCAGCAGTTTGGGCAGGGCCAGCGCACCCCTCCACTTT
v_call: TRBV30; j_call: TRBJ1-4; clone_size: few; d_call: NA; cdr3_aa: CAWSPSDLEKLFF; cdr3_nt: TGTGCCTGGAGTCCTAGCGACCTTGAAAAACTGTTTTTT
v_call: TRBV2; j_call: TRBJ1-1; clone_size: NA; d_call: NA; cdr3_aa: CASRQGRLDTEAFF; cdr3_nt: TGTGCCAGCAGACAGGGTCGGCTGGACACTGAAGCTTTTTTT
v_call: TRBV7-8; j_call: TRBJ1-3; clone_size: NA; d_call: NA; cdr3_aa: CASSLEAGSGNTIYF; cdr3_nt: TGTGCCAGCAGCTTAGAAGCAGGCTCTGGAAACACCATATATTTT
v_call: TRBV10-3; j_call: TRBJ1-6; clone_size: few; d_call: TRBD1; cdr3_aa: CAIRTGTENSPLHF; cdr3_nt: TGTGCCATCAGGACCGGGACAGAGAATTCACCCCTCCACTTT
v_call: TRBV6-5; j_call: TRBJ1-2; clone_size: NA; d_call: NA; cdr3_aa: CASSGGYGYTF; cdr3_nt: TGTGCCAGCAGCGGGGGCTATGGCTACACCTTC
v_call: TRBV5-1; j_call: TRBJ2-2; clone_size: NA; d_call: TRBD1; cdr3_aa: CASSSPGQANTGELFF; cdr3_nt: TGCGCCAGCAGCTCTCCGGGACAGGCGAACACCGGGGAGCTGTTTTTT
v_call: TRBV13; j_call: TRBJ2-7; clone_size: NA; d_call: NA; cdr3_aa: CASSRLSGSSYEQYF; cdr3_nt: TGTGCCAGCAGTCGCCTATCGGGGAGCTCCTACGAGCAGTACTTC
v_call: TRBV7-2; j_call: TRBJ1-2; clone_size: NA; d_call: NA; cdr3_aa: CASSLEQQGYGYTF; cdr3_nt: TGTGCCAGCAGCTTAGAACAACAGGGCTATGGCTACACCTTC
v_call: TRBV5-1; j_call: TRBJ2-5; clone_size: NA; d_call: NA; cdr3_aa: CASRRGFQETQYF; cdr3_nt: TGCGCCAGCAGGAGGGGGTTCCAAGAGACCCAGTACTTC
v_call: TRBV13; j_call: TRBJ1-4; clone_size: once; d_call: NA; cdr3_aa: CASSLRGGAGLTGEKLFF; cdr3_nt: TGTGCCAGCAGCTTAAGGGGGGGGGCAGGACTAACTGGTGAAAAACTGTTTTTT
v_call: TRBV25-1; j_call: TRBJ1-2; clone_size: NA; d_call: TRBD1; cdr3_aa: CASSATGNYGYTF; cdr3_nt: TGTGCCAGCAGTGCGACAGGGAACTATGGCTACACCTTC
v_call: TRBV6-5; j_call: TRBJ2-7; clone_size: once; d_call: TRBD1; cdr3_aa: CASSRDSSSYEQYF; cdr3_nt: TGTGCCAGCAGCCGGGACAGTAGTTCCTACGAGCAGTACTTC
v_call: TRBV5-5; j_call: TRBJ1-5; clone_size: NA; d_call: TRBD1; cdr3_aa: CASSTTGGPSNQPQHF; cdr3_nt: TGTGCCAGCAGCACCACAGGGGGACCTAGCAATCAGCCCCAGCATTTT
v_call: TRBV30; j_call: TRBJ2-2; clone_size: NA; d_call: NA; cdr3_aa: CAGIRQAYNTGELFF; cdr3_nt: TGTGCCGGTATCAGACAGGCGTACAACACCGGGGAGCTGTTTTTT
v_call: TRBV19; j_call: TRBJ1-5; clone_size: NA; d_call: NA; cdr3_aa: CASSMSSLGRDQPQHF; cdr3_nt: TGTGCCAGTAGTATGTCGAGTCTTGGCAGGGATCAGCCCCAGCATTTT
v_call: TRBV11-3; j_call: TRBJ1-1; clone_size: NA; d_call: NA; cdr3_aa: CASSLGPGNTEAFF; cdr3_nt: TGTGCCAGCAGCCTAGGGCCGGGAAACACTGAAGCTTTCTTT
v_call: TRBV6-1; j_call: TRBJ2-5; clone_size: NA; d_call: TRBD1; cdr3_aa: CASSEWTGRETQYF; cdr3_nt: TGTGCCAGCAGTGAATGGACAGGGAGGGAGACCCAGTACTTC
v_call: TRBV7-8; j_call: TRBJ2-2; clone_size: NA; d_call: NA; cdr3_aa: CASWGVAGELFF; cdr3_nt: TGTGCCAGCTGGGGAGTTGCCGGGGAGCTGTTTTTT
v_call: TRBV9; j_call: TRBJ1-1; clone_size: few; d_call: NA; cdr3_aa: CASSVIGGEMNTEAFF; cdr3_nt: TGTGCCAGCAGCGTTATTGGTGGGGAGATGAACACTGAAGCTTTCTTT
v_call: TRBV6-6; j_call: TRBJ1-6; clone_size: NA; d_call: NA; cdr3_aa: CASWRDLGNSPLHF; cdr3_nt: TGTGCCAGCTGGAGGGACTTGGGGAATTCACCCCTCCACTTT
v_call: TRBV15; j_call: TRBJ2-7; clone_size: NA; d_call: NA; cdr3_aa: CATSRGGKIGEQYF; cdr3_nt: TGTGCCACCAGCAGAGGAGGAAAGATCGGGGAGCAGTACTTC
v_call: TRBV19; j_call: TRBJ1-1; clone_size: NA; d_call: TRBD1; cdr3_aa: CASSRQGRTEAFF; cdr3_nt: TGTGCCAGTAGTAGACAGGGGCGCACTGAAGCTTTCTTT
v_call: TRBV2; j_call: TRBJ2-1; clone_size: NA; d_call: TRBD1; cdr3_aa: CASSRPTGGQALPSTYNEQFF; cdr3_nt: TGTGCCAGCAGCCGTCCAACCGGGGGACAGGCCCTGCCCTCCACATACAATGAGCAGTTCTTC
v_call: TRBV7-9; j_call: TRBJ1-6; clone_size: few; d_call: TRBD1; cdr3_aa: CASSLVTGGSPLHF; cdr3_nt: TGTGCCAGCAGCTTAGTAACAGGGGGGTCACCCCTCCACTTT
v_call: TRBV28; j_call: TRBJ1-2; clone_size: NA; d_call: NA; cdr3_aa: CASSLPQDYGYPF; cdr3_nt: TGTGCCAGCAGTTTGCCGCAGGACTATGGCTACCCCTTC
v_call: TRBV7-7; j_call: TRBJ2-5; clone_size: NA; d_call: NA; cdr3_aa: CASSLAQGLGETQYF; cdr3_nt: TGTGCTAGCAGCTTAGCGCAGGGCCTTGGGGAGACCCAGTACTTC
v_call: TRBV19; j_call: TRBJ2-5; clone_size: NA; d_call: TRBD1; cdr3_aa: CASSILGGETATQYF; cdr3_nt: TGTGCCAGTAGTATTTTAGGGGGCGAAACTGCGACCCAGTACTTC